Listed here are 29 T cell receptor beta chains from one sample, sequenced in a study of blood T cell repertoires in COVID-19. Sequencing used immunoSEQ multiplex PCR; TCRdb keeps in-frame clones, though not all of them. The sample records over 65,000 clones, approximately 90% being singletons. Source material: peripheral blood. Receptors originate from a man aged 45 to 65 with active COVID-19.

The rearrangement joins TRBV5-6 to TRBJ1-2; no definite D call. The CDR3 runs 13 residues. Germline assignment: CDR1 SGHDT and CDR2 YYEEEE. Trimming removed 7 bases from V and 7 bases from J, with 17 bases in between. The DNA of the CDR3 is TGTGCCAGCGTATTACGAGGGAGGAGTGGCTACACCTTC. It yields the protein CASVLRGRSGYTF.

The V gene is TRBV28, the J gene TRBJ2-7; D is undetermined. V was shortened by 7 bases and J by 2 bases, with 6 bases between the two germline ends. CDR1 MDHEN and CDR2 SYDVKM come from the germline V gene. The CDR3 loop spans 11 amino acids. The CDR3 protein is CASTSAYEQYF. CDR3 sequence (DNA): TGTGCCAGCACCTCGGCCTACGAGCAGTACTTC.

This chain connects TRBV6-2 or TRBV6-3 to TRBJ1-1; 7 nucleotides agree with TRBD1. There are 13 residues in the CDR3. Germline V gives CDR1 MNHEY, CDR2 SVGEGT. The J segment lost 9 bases and the V segment lost 6 bases, leaving 10 bases of the junction unmatched. The CDR3 region has the DNA TGTGCCAGCAGCCTAACAGGGGAAGGTAAAGCTTTCTTT. It translates to CASSLTGEGKAFF.

The V call is TRBV28, the J call TRBJ2-2, with a possible D match to TRBD1 (6 bases). There are 16 residues in the CDR3. V lost 6 bases to trimming and J lost 7 bases, with 21 bases between them. The germline CDR1 and CDR2 sequences are MDHEN and SYDVKM. CDR3 loop: CASSPTGMQALGELFF. DNA for the CDR3: TGTGCCAGCAGCCCCACAGGGATGCAGGCCCTCGGGGAGCTGTTTTTT.

The chain has TRBV10-3 and TRBJ2-1; 12 nucleotides line up with TRBD2. The V segment lost 2 bases and the J segment 6 bases; nucleotides outside the gene matches: 5. Germline assignment: CDR1 ENHRY and CDR2 SYGVKD. The CDR3 totals 16 residues. The CDR3 region is CAISEGLAGGFNEQFF. The CDR3 DNA reads as TGTGCCATCAGTGAGGGGCTAGCGGGAGGGTTCAATGAGCAGTTCTTC.

The chain combines TRBV3-1 (or the pseudogene TRBV3-2) with TRBJ2-3; the match to TRBD2 covers 7 bases. Germline CDR1 reads LGHDT; CDR2 reads YNNKEL (reference sequence). V lost 0 bases, J lost 5 bases, and 8 bases stayed unmatched. The length of the CDR3 is 16 residues. The DNA for the CDR3 is TGTGCCAGCAGCCAAGACCCCGGGGGGATCATAGATACGCAGTATTTT. This encodes CASSQDPGGIIDTQYF.

This chain joins TRBV4-2 and TRBJ2-1; D may be TRBD1 (6 bases). Trimming took 6 bases from V and 10 from J, leaving 22 bases between them. The CDR3 extends over 15 amino acids. CDR1 LGHNA and CDR2 YNFKEQ come from the germline V gene. CDR3 amino acids: CASRADTGPGREQFF. The CDR3 region has the DNA TGTGCCAGCAGGGCCGATACAGGGCCCGGGCGAGAGCAGTTCTTC.

The V gene is TRBV5-1, the J gene TRBJ1-5; D is unresolved. Trimming pared 4 bases from V and 7 bases from J, leaving 12 bases between. Germline assignment: CDR1 SGHRS and CDR2 YFSETQ. This CDR3 is built from 13 residues. The CDR3: CASSLGESQPQHF. CDR3 DNA: TGCGCCAGCAGCCTGGGTGAGAGCCAGCCCCAGCATTTT.

Written as DNA, the CDR3 is TGTGCCAGCAGTTACACGCGGGAGGCCTACCTTGAGGAGCAGTACTTC. Amino acids: CASSYTREAYLEEQYF. The chain couples TRBV6-6 to TRBJ2-7, with TRBD2 matching over 8 bases. The CDR3 consists of 16 residues. Germline lookup yields CDR1 MNHNY and CDR2 SVGAGI (reference sequence). J was trimmed by 7 bases and V by 2 bases; bases with no gene match: 13.

The genes are TRBV28 and TRBJ2-1; weak D call: TRBD1 (5 bases). Germline V gene lookup returns CDR1 MDHEN and CDR2 SYDVKM. Between the trimmed V and J ends, which lost 3 bases and 7 bases, there was a span of 16 bases. CDR3 length: 15 residues. The CDR3 nucleotides read TGTGCCAGCAGTTTGGTGGACAACCAGGAAAATGAGCAGTTCTTC. It translates to CASSLVDNQENEQFF.

The chain couples TRBV25-1 to TRBJ1-1; 8 nucleotides line up with TRBD1. The CDR3 is 12 amino acids. The germline V gene encodes CDR1 MGHDK and CDR2 SYGVNS. The junction had 7 bases not matched to a gene; V was cut back by 5 bases and J by 11 bases. CDR3 amino acids: CASSLTGGFAFF. In DNA, the CDR3 is TGTGCCAGCAGTTTAACAGGGGGGTTCGCTTTCTTT.

This clone was detected only a few times. This sequence joins TRBV6-2 or TRBV6-3 and TRBJ1-5; TRBD1 matches 8 bases. Germline loops: CDR1 MNHEY, CDR2 SVGEGT. The CDR3 has 16 amino acids. The V gene end was trimmed by 5 bases and the J gene end by 4 bases; junction bases not matched to a gene: 10. For the CDR3, the DNA is TGTGCCAGCAGTCCCCAGACAGGGGTAAGGAATCAGCCCCAGCATTTT. It encodes CASSPQTGVRNQPQHF.

The chain recombines TRBV11-2 with TRBJ2-2, with a possible D match to TRBD1 (5 bases). Germline lookup yields CDR1 SGHAT and CDR2 FQNNGV. Trimming pared 2 bases from V and 7 bases from J, leaving 17 bases between. The CDR3 is 16 residues long. The CDR3 region has the DNA TGTGCCAGCAGCTTAAGTAACTCAGGAAGGGGCGGGGAGCTGTTTTTT. It codes for CASSLSNSGRGGELFF.

The V call is TRBV18, the J call TRBJ2-7, with 9 bases that match TRBD1. The ends lost 2 bases at V and 4 bases at J; junction bases unmatched: 0. The CDR3 loop spans 13 amino acids. CDR1 KGHSH and CDR2 LQKENI come from the germline V gene. CDR3 sequence (DNA): TGTGCCAGCTCACCAGGGACAGGGTACGAGCAGTACTTC. It is translated as CASSPGTGYEQYF.

The chain joins TRBV7-9 to TRBJ1-1; the D is unclear. V lost 5 bases and J 6 bases, leaving 7 bases between the germline ends. CDR3 size: 11 residues. Per the germline V gene, CDR1 is SEHNR and CDR2 is FQNEAQ (reference sequence). The CDR3 region is CASSPVPEAFF. In DNA, the CDR3 is TGTGCCAGCAGCCCAGTTCCTGAAGCTTTCTTT.

This chain uses TRBV9 with TRBJ2-7, with D possibly being TRBD2 (6 bases). CDR1 is SGDLS, CDR2 YYNGEE, per germline. CDR3 length: 15 amino acids. V was clipped by 3 bases and J by 2 bases, with 15 bases between them. The CDR3 loop reads CASSAQVEGAYEQYF. CDR3 bases: TGTGCCAGCAGCGCCCAAGTGGAGGGTGCCTACGAGCAGTACTTC.

The chain is built from TRBV19 and TRBJ1-5; TRBD1 matches 7 bases. The CDR3 loop spans 14 amino acids. Germline CDR1 reads LNHDA; CDR2 reads SQIVND (reference sequence). The V segment lost 6 bases and the J segment 3 bases; nucleotides outside the gene matches: 5. In DNA form, the CDR3 reads TGTGCCAGTAGCAAGGGACAGCCCAATCAGCCCCAGCATTTT. Translation gives CASSKGQPNQPQHF.

V gene TRBV2 combines with J gene TRBJ1-3; D perhaps matches TRBD1 (6 bases). CDR3 length: 13 amino acids. Trimming took 9 bases from V and 4 from J, leaving 13 bases between them. Germline values: CDR1 SNHLY, CDR2 FYNNEI. This chain's CDR3 is CARTTGHGNTIYF. The CDR3 coding sequence is TGTGCCAGAACGACAGGTCACGGAAACACCATATATTTT.

The rearrangement links TRBV19 to TRBJ2-7, with D maybe TRBD1 (5 bases). This CDR3 is built from 13 residues. V was clipped by 6 bases and J by 6 bases, with 15 bases between them. CDR1 and CDR2 from the germline V gene are LNHDA and SQIVND (reference sequence). The DNA for the CDR3 is TGTGCCAGTAGGGGGCAGGGAACGTCCGAGCAGTACTTC. Its translation is CASRGQGTSEQYF.

V and J are TRBV5-1 and TRBJ2-1, with 14 nucleotides matching TRBD2. CDR3 length: 19 amino acids. Germline V gene data show CDR1 as SGHRS and CDR2 as YFSETQ. V gave up 4 bases and J gave up 0 bases; unmatched junction bases: 9. The CDR3 here is CASSRKTSGGASSYNEQFF. The CDR3 DNA reads TGCGCCAGCAGCAGAAAGACTAGCGGGGGGGCGAGCTCCTACAATGAGCAGTTCTTC. Full variable domain (remainder filled in from reference TRBV5-1 and TRBJ2-1): KAGVTQTPRYLIKTRGQQVTLSCSPISGHRSVSWYQQTPGQGLQFLFEYFSETQRNKGNFPGRFSGRQFSNSRSEMNVSTLELGDSALYLCASSRKTSGGASSYNEQFFGPGTRLTVL.

This sequence joins TRBV7-9 and TRBJ2-7; 7 nucleotides line up with TRBD2. V dropped 2 bases and J dropped 4; count of bases not matched to a gene: 5. Germline V lookup: CDR1 SEHNR, CDR2 FQNEAQ (reference sequence). The CDR3 is 14 amino acids. CDR3 in DNA: TGTGCCAGCAGCTTATCTAGCGGAAGATACGAGCAGTACTTC. It encodes CASSLSSGRYEQYF. The complete variable domain, with remaining parts taken from reference TRBV7-9 and TRBJ2-7, reads DTGVSQNPRHKITKRGQNVTFRCDPISEHNRLYWYRQTLGQGPEFLTYFQNEAQLEKSRLLSDRFSAERPKGSFSTLEIQRTEQGDSAMYLCASSLSSGRYEQYFGPGTRLTVT.

The V call is TRBV10-2, the J call TRBJ1-1, with D perhaps matching TRBD1 (5 bases). The CDR3 has 14 amino acids. V was trimmed by 3 bases and J by 2 bases, leaving 10 bases between them. The germline CDR1 and CDR2 sequences are WSHSY and SAAADI. CDR3 sequence reads: CASSEWGTNTEAFF. In DNA, the CDR3 is TGCGCCAGCAGTGAATGGGGCACTAACACTGAAGCTTTCTTT.

This sequence joins TRBV5-1 and TRBJ2-5; possible D gene TRBD2, 6 bases. The ends were cut back, 3 bases at V and 5 bases at J, with 11 bases in the middle. The V gene's germline CDR1 is SGHRS and CDR2 YFSETQ. The CDR3 is 13 amino acids. In DNA form, the CDR3 reads TGCGCCAGCAGCTCCCAGGGAGGCGAGACCCAGTACTTC. Its protein is CASSSQGGETQYF.

The rearrangement joins TRBV11-2 to TRBJ1-2, with no clear D. The germline CDR1 and CDR2 sequences are SGHAT and FQNNGV. This CDR3 contains 15 residues. The ends were cut back, 6 bases at V and 4 bases at J, with 18 bases in the middle. The CDR3 bases are TGTGCCAGCAGGATCGCTGGTCGAGAGGGCTATGGCTACACCTTC. Translated: CASRIAGREGYGYTF.

The chain is built from TRBV13 and TRBJ2-2; TRBD2 agrees at 10 bases. CDR1 and CDR2 (germline): PRHDT, FYEKMQ (reference sequence). This CDR3 is built from 21 residues. V gave up 5 bases and J gave up 3 bases; unmatched junction bases: 21. The CDR3 loop is CASSHGGRLLAGRMDTGELFF. The CDR3 DNA is TGTGCCAGCAGCCACGGCGGGCGGCTACTAGCGGGGAGAATGGACACCGGGGAGCTGTTTTTT.

The V call is TRBV4-2, the J call TRBJ2-7; D call uncertain. The germline V and J ends were trimmed by 1 base and 0 bases, with 10 bases remaining between them. CDR1 is LGHNA, CDR2 YNFKEQ, per germline. The CDR3 runs 15 residues. CDR3 bases: TGTGCCAGCAGCCAAGTCTCCGCAGGCTCCTACGAGCAGTACTTC. Translating gives CASSQVSAGSYEQYF.

In nucleotides, the CDR3 is TGTGCCAGCAGCCAGGGACAGGGGGCAAAAGAGCAGTACTTC. Translating it yields CASSQGQGAKEQYF. The V and J genes are TRBV5-4 and TRBJ2-7; 12 nucleotides match TRBD1. Germline V gene sequence: CDR1 SGHNT, CDR2 YYREEE (reference sequence). Trimming cost V 4 bases and J 7 bases; bases outside gene matches: 6. The CDR3 loop spans 14 amino acids.

V is TRBV7-2 and J is TRBJ2-7; possibly TRBD2 for D (5 bases). CDR1 is SGHTA, CDR2 FQGNSA, per germline. The CDR3 totals 15 residues. Trimming took off 1 base at V and 0 bases at J, with 10 bases between the two ends. CDR3 residues: CASSLEGAASYEQYF. CDR3 bases: TGTGCCAGCAGCTTAGAAGGAGCGGCCTCCTACGAGCAGTACTTC.

The CDR3: CASSLWGQGTYEQYF. The CDR3 coding sequence is TGTGCCAGCAGCTTATGGGGACAGGGGACCTACGAGCAGTACTTC. This chain joins TRBV7-9 and TRBJ2-7; 10 bases are shared with TRBD1. Unmatched junction bases numbered 3, after V lost 2 bases and J lost 2 bases. This CDR3 has 15 amino acids. CDR1 is SEHNR, CDR2 FQNEAQ, per germline (reference sequence).